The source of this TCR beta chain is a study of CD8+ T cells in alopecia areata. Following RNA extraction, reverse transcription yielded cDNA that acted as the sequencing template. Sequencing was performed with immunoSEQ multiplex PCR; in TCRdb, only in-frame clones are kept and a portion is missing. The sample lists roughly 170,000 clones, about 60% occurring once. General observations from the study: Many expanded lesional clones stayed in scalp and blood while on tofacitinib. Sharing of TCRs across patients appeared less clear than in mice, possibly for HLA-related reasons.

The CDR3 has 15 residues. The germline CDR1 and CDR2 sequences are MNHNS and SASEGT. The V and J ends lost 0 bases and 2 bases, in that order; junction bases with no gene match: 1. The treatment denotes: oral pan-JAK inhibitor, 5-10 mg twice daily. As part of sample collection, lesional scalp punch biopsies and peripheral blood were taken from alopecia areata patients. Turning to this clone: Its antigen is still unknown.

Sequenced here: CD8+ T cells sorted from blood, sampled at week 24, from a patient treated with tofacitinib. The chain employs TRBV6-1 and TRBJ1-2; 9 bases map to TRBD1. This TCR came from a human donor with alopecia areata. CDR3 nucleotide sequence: TGTGCCAGCAGTGAAGCCGGGACAGGGAACTATGGCTACACCTTC. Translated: CASSEAGTGNYGYTF.